A single TCR beta chain is shown here with its context. The V end was cut by 3 bases, the J end by 4 bases, with 17 bases between. CDR3 size: 16 residues. Per germline, CDR1 SGDLS and CDR2 YYNGEE. The data stem from a study of cytomegalovirus exposure and HLA in healthy donors. Overall study context: Prior work identified 120 million or so unique TCR beta sequences in roughly 180 million T cells.

Use of 60 Vbeta and 13 Jbeta primers characterized the PCR. Using immunoSEQ multiplex PCR, the repertoire was profiled, and TCRdb retains in-frame clones only, with some absent. This table holds over 150,000 clones, over 65% found once. Sequencing was performed on PBMCs. This chain connects TRBV9 to TRBJ2-1; D may be TRBD2 (7 bases). The receptor's source is a woman in her twenties or thirties in good health and CMV-seronegative. The CDR3 DNA follows: TGTGCCAGCAGCGGGAGGGTGGAGGGGGGGTACAATGAGCAGTTCTTC. Protein product: CASSGRVEGGYNEQFF.